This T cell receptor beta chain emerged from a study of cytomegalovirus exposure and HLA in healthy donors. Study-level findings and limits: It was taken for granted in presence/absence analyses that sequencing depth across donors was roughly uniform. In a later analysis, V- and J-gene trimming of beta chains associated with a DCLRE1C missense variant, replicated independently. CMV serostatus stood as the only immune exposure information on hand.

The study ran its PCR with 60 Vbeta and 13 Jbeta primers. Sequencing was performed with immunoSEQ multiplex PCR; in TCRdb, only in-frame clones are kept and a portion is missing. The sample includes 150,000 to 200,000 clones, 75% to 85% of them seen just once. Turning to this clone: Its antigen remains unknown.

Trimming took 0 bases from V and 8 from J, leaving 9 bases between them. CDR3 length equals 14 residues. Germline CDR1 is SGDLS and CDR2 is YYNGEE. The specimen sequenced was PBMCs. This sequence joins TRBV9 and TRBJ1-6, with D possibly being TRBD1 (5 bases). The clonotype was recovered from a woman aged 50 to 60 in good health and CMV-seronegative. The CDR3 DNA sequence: TGTGCCAGCAGCGTAGTGGGGGGTGATTCACCCCTCCACTTT. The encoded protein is CASSVVGGDSPLHF.